Listed here is a single TCR beta chain. The assay was immunoSEQ multiplex PCR, and TCRdb's table has in-frame clones only and misses some. The table records about 640,000 clones, 60% to 80% of them present only once. The entry originates in a study of shared clonotypes between healthy human individuals. CD45RA-negative memory and CD45RA+ naive subsets were split from the CD4+ cells. The CDR3 extends over 15 amino acids. Germline V gene sequence: CDR1 MNHNS, CDR2 SASEGT. Trimming cost V 1 base and J 0 bases, with 7 bases left between them. The chain joins TRBV6-1 to TRBJ1-5; D possibly corresponds to TRBD1 (5 bases). What was sequenced was memory CD4+ T cells sorted from blood. The sample's subset: CD45RA-negative fraction. The clonotype was recovered from a woman aged 25 to 39 in good health. The CDR3 nucleotides are TGTGCCAGCAGTGAAGGACAGACTAGCAATCAGCCCCAGCATTTT. This codes for CASSEGQTSNQPQHF.